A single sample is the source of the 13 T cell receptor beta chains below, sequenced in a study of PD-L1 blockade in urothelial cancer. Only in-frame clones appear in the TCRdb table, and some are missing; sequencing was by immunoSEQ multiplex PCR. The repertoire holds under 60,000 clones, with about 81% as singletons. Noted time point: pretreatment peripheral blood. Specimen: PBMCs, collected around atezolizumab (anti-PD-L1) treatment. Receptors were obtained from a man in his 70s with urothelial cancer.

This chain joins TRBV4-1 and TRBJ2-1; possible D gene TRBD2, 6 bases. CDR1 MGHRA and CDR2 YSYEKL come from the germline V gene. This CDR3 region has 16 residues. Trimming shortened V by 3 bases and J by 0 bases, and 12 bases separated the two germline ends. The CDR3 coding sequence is TGCGCCAGCAGCCAGTCGACCGGGAGCTCCTACAATGAGCAGTTCTTC. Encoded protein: CASSQSTGSSYNEQFF.

DNA of the CDR3: TGTGCCAGCAGTCCTAGTAGGAATGAGCAGTTCTTC. It specifies CASSPSRNEQFF. The genes are TRBV6-6 and TRBJ2-1, with D unclear. The CDR3 sequence is 12 residues long. CDR1 and CDR2 (germline): MNHNY, SVGAGI (reference sequence). V was trimmed by 5 bases and J by 7 bases, leaving 9 bases between them.

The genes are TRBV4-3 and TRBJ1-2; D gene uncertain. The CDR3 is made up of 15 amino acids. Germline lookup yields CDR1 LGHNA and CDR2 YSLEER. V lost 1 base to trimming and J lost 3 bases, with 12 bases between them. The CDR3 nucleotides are TGCGCCAGCAGCCAAGTACTTAGTGCTCACTATGGCTACACCTTC. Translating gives CASSQVLSAHYGYTF.

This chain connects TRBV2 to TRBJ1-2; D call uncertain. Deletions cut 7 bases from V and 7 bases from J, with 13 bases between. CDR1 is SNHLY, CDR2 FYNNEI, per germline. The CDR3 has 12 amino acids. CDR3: CASTAVGSGYTF. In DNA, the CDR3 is TGTGCCAGCACCGCCGTGGGGAGTGGCTACACCTTC.

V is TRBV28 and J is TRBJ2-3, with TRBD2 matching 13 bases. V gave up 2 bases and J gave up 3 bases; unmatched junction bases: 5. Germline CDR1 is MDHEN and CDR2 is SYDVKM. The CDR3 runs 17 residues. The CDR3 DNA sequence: TGTGCCAGCAGTTTACCCGCGGGACTAGCGGGAACAGATACGCAGTATTTT. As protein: CASSLPAGLAGTDTQYF. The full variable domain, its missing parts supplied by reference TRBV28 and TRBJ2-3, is DVKVTQSSRYLVKRTGEKVFLECVQDMDHENMFWYRQDPGLGLRLIYFSYDVKMKEKGDIPEGYSVSREKKERFSLILESASTNQTSMYLCASSLPAGLAGTDTQYFGPGTRLTVL.

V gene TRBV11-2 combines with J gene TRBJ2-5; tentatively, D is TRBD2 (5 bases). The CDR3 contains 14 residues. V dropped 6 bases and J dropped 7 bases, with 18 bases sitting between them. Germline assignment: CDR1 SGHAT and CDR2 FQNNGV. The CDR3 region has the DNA TGTGCCAGCAGGCAACGAGGGCAGTTCGGGACCCAGTACTTC. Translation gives CASRQRGQFGTQYF.

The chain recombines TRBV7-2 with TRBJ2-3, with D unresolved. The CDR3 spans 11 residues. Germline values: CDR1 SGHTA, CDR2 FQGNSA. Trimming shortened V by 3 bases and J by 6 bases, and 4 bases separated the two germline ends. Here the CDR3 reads CASSLEDTQYF. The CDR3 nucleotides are TGTGCCAGCAGCTTGGAGGATACGCAGTATTTT.

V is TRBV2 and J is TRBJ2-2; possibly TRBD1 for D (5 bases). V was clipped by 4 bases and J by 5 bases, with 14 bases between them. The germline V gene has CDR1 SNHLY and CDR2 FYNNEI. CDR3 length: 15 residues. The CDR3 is CASSVLNQGTGELFF. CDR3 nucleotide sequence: TGTGCCAGCAGTGTTCTAAATCAGGGTACCGGGGAGCTGTTTTTT.

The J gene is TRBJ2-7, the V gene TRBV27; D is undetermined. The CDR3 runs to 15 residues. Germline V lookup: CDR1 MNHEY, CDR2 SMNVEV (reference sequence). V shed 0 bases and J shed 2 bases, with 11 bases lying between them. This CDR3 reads CASSLSMATPYEQYF. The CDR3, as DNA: TGTGCCAGCAGTTTATCGATGGCGACTCCCTACGAGCAGTACTTC.

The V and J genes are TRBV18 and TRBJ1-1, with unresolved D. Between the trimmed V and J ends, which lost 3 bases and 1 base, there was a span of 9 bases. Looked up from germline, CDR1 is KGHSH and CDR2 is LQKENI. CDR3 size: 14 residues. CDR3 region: CASSPARGNTEAFF. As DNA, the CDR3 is TGTGCCAGCTCACCCGCTCGGGGGAACACTGAAGCTTTCTTT.

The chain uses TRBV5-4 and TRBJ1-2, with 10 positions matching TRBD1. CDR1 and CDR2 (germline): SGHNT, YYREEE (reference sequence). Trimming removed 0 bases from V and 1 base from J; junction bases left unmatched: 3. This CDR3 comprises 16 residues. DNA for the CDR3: TGTGCCAGCAGCTTGGGGGACAGGGGTCGTAACTATGGCTACACCTTC. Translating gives CASSLGDRGRNYGYTF.

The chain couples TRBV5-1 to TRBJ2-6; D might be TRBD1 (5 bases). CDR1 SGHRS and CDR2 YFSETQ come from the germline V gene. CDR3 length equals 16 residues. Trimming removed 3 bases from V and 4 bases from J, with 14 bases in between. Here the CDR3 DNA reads TGCGCCAGCAGCTCCAGGGTAAACTCCGGGGCCAACGTCCTGACTTTC. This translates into CASSSRVNSGANVLTF.

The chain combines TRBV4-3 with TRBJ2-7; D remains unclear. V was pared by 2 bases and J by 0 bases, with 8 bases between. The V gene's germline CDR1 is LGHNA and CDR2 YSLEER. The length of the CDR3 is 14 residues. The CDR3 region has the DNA TGCGCCAGCAGCCAAAGCCACGGCTCCTACGAGCAGTACTTC. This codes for CASSQSHGSYEQYF.